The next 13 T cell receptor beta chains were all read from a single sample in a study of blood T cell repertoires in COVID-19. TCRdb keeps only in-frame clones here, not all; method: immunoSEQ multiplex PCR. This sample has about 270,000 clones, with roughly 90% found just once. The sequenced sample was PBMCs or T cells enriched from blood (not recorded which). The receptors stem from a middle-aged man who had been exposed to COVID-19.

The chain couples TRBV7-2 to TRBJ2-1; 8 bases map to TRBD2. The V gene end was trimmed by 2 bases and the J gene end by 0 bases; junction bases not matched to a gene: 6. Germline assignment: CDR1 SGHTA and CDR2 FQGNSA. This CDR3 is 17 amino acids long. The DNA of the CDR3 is TGTGCCAGCAGCTTACCTCGGGAGGGGAGCTCCTACAATGAGCAGTTCTTC. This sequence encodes CASSLPREGSSYNEQFF.

The CDR3 DNA sequence: TGTGCCAGCAGCCGGGGACAGGGAAACACAGATACGCAGTATTTT. It is translated as CASSRGQGNTDTQYF. The chain employs TRBV5-4 and TRBJ2-3, with 9 bases identical to TRBD1. The J segment lost 2 bases and the V segment lost 4 bases, leaving 5 bases of the junction unmatched. Germline V gives CDR1 SGHNT, CDR2 YYREEE (reference sequence). The CDR3 runs to 15 residues. Filled out from reference TRBV5-4 and TRBJ2-3, the complete variable domain reads ETGVTQSPTHLIKTRGQQVTLRCSSQSGHNTVSWYQQALGQGPQFIFQYYREEENGRGNFPPRFSGLQFPNYSSELNVNALELDDSALYLCASSRGQGNTDTQYFGPGTRLTVL.

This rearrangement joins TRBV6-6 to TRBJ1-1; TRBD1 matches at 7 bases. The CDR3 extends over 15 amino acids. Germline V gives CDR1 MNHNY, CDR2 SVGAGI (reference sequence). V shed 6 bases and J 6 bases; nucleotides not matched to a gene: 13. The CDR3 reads CASSPDRASLSEAFF. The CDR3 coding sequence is TGTGCCAGCAGCCCAGACAGGGCTTCTCTTTCTGAAGCTTTCTTT.

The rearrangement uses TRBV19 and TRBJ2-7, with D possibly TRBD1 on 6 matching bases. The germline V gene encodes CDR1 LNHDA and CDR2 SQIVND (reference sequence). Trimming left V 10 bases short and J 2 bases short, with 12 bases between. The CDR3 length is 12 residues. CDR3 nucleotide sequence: TGTGCCACGTCAGGGGCCGCCTACGAGCAGTACTTC. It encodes CATSGAAYEQYF.

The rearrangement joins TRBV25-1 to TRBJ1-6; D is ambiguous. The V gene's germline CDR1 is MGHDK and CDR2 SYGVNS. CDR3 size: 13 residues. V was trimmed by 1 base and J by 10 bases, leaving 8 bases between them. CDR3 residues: CASSEFGLSPLHF. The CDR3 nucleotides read TGTGCCAGCAGTGAATTCGGACTATCACCCCTCCACTTT.

The CDR3 sequence: CASSQDLRGVRNNSPLHF. The CDR3 region has the DNA TGTGCCAGCAGCCAAGATCTTCGGGGGGTGAGAAATAATTCACCCCTCCACTTT. V usage is TRBV3-1 (or the pseudogene TRBV3-2) and J usage is TRBJ1-6; TRBD1 is a possible D gene (5 bases). Trimming removed 0 bases at V and 5 bases at J, with 17 bases between. CDR3 length equals 18 residues. Germline V gene lookup returns CDR1 LGHDT and CDR2 YNNKEL (reference sequence).

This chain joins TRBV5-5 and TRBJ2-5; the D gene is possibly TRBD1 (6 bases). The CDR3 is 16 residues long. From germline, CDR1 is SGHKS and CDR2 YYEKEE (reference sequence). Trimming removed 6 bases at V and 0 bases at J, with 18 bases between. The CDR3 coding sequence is TGTGCCAGCAACCGATACAGGGACCCTTACCAAGAGACCCAGTACTTC. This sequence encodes CASNRYRDPYQETQYF.

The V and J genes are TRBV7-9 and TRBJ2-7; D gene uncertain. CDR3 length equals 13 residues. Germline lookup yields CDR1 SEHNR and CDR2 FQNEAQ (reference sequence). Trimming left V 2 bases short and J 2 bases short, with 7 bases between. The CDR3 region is CASSLPQTYEQYF. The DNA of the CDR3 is TGTGCCAGCAGCTTACCACAGACCTACGAGCAGTACTTC.

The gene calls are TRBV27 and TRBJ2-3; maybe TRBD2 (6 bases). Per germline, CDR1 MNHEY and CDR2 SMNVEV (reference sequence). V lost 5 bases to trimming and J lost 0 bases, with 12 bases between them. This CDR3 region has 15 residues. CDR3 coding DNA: TGTGCCAGCAGTCCCGGGACTCCTAGCACAGATACGCAGTATTTT. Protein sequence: CASSPGTPSTDTQYF.

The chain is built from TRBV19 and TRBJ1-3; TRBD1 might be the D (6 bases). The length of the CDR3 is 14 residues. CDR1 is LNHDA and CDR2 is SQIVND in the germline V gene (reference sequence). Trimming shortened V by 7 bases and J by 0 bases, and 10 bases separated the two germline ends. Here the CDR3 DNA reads TGTGCCAGTACTCAGGACAGCTCTGGAAACACCATATATTTT. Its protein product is CASTQDSSGNTIYF. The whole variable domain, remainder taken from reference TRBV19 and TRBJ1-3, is DGGITQSPKYLFRKEGQNVTLSCEQNLNHDAMYWYRQDPGQGLRLIYYSQIVNDFQKGDIAEGYSVSREKKESFPLTVTSAQKNPTAFYLCASTQDSSGNTIYFGEGSWLTVV.

DNA for the CDR3: TGTGCCACCAGTGATTTGGCCGCGGGAGGAGCAGATACGCAGTATTTT. This encodes CATSDLAAGGADTQYF. The rearrangement joins TRBV24-1 to TRBJ2-3; 8 bases match TRBD2. Trimming removed 0 bases from V and 4 bases from J; junction bases left unmatched: 5. Germline CDR1 reads KGHDR; CDR2 reads SFDVKD. The CDR3 consists of 16 residues.

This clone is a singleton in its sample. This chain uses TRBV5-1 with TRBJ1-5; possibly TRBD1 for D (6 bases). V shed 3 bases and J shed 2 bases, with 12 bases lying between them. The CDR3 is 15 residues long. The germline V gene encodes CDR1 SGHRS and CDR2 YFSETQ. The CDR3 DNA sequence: TGCGCCAGCAGCTCAACAGGGAGCGGCAATCAGCCCCAGCATTTT. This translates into CASSSTGSGNQPQHF.

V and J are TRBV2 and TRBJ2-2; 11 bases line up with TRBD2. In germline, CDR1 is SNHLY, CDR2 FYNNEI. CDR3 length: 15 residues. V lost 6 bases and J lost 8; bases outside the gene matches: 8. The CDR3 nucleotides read TGTGCCAGCAGGAAGATGACTAGCGGGACTGGGGAGCTGTTTTTT. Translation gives CASRKMTSGTGELFF.